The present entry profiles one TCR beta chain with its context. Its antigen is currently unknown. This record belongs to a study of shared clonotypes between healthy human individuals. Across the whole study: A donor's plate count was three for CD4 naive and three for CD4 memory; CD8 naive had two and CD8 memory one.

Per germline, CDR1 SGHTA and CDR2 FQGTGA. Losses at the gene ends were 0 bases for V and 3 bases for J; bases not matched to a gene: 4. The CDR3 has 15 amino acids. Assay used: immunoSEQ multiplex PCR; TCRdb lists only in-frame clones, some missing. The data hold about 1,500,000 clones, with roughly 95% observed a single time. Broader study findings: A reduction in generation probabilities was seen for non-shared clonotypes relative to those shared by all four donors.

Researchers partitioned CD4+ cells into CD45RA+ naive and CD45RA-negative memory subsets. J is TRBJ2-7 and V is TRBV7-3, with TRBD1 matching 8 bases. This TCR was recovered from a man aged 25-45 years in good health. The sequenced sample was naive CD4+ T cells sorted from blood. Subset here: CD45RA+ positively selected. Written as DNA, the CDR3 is TGTGCCAGCAGCTTAACAACAGGGGGATTCTACGAGCAGTACTTC. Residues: CASSLTTGGFYEQYF.